This TCR beta chain derives from a study of cytomegalovirus exposure and HLA in healthy donors. The wider study: Genetic ancestry analysis placed around 76% of the roughly 400 donors that were genotyped in the Caucasian-associated cluster.

The germline CDR1 and CDR2 sequences are MNHNS and SASEGT. V shed 1 base and J shed 7 bases, with 26 bases lying between them. This CDR3 has 19 amino acids. The PCR employed 60 Vbeta primers together with 13 Jbeta primers. Using immunoSEQ multiplex PCR, the repertoire was profiled, and TCRdb retains in-frame clones only, with some absent. The sample has some 95,000 clones; about 67% are singletons. The chain carries TRBV6-1 and TRBJ2-1; D ambiguous. The sequence was collected from a man aged 30 to 45 in good health and CMV-seronegative. Sequencing used PBMCs. The CDR3 loop reads CASSEVSTLIGRSRNEQFF. The CDR3 DNA follows: TGTGCCAGCAGTGAAGTTAGCACCCTCATTGGCCGAAGCCGAAATGAGCAGTTCTTC.